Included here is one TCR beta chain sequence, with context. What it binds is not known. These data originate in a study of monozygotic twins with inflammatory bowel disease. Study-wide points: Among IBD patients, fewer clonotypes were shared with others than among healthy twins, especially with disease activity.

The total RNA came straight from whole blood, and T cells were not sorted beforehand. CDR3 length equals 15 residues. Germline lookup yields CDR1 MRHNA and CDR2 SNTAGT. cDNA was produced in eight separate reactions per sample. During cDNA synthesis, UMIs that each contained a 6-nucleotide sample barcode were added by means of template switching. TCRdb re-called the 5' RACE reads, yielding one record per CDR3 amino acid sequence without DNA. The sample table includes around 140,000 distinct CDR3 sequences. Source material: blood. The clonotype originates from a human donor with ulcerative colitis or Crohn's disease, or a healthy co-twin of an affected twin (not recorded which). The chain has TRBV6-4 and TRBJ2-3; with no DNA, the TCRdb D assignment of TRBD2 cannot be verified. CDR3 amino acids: CAGSSGRAGTDTQYF.